This TCR beta chain appears in the sequencing data of a study of regulatory T cells in long-lasting Graves disease. Overall study findings and caveats: Newly diagnosed disease favored TRBV20-1 and TRBJ2-1 over persistent disease. Accuracy might have suffered from few samples. Persistent Graves' patients possessed reduced TCR diversity relative to recently diagnosed ones.

This clonotype has at least ten counts. The antigen is undetermined. V dropped 2 bases and J dropped 7 bases, with 9 bases sitting between them. The CDR3 loop spans 13 amino acids. From germline, CDR1 is MDHEN and CDR2 SYDVKM. Library construction for TCR beta used iRepertoire HTBI primers and Arm-PCR of CDR3 regions. MiXCR was run by TCRdb on the multiplex PCR reads, yielding one entry per CDR3 protein. The data hold about 470,000 distinct CDR3 sequences, with 20% to 25% observed a single time. This sample's time point: persistent/refractory GD, antithyroid drugs over 5 years with positive TRAb. PBMC RNA was the source of the TCR library. In this cohort, patients came from an endocrinology department located in Xi'an, China.

Source: peripheral blood mononuclear cells (PBMCs), taken when the disease was refractory, from a patient treated with antithyroid drugs. The TCR was taken from a female donor with Graves disease. The chain recombines TRBV28 with TRBJ1-5, with unresolved D. The CDR3 region has the DNA TGTGCCAGCAGTTTACGTTTCGGGCAGCCCCAGCATTTT. The encoded protein is CASSLRFGQPQHF.